Below, 18 T cell receptor beta chains from the same sample are listed, as sequenced in a study of T cell responses to AZD1222 COVID-19 vaccine. Sequenced by immunoSEQ multiplex PCR; TCRdb stores in-frame clones only, minus some. Found here are tens of thousands of clones, less than 95% of them singletons; the top ten hold around 3.4%. Sequences were derived from peripheral blood, sampled 28 days after the second AZD1222 dose. These receptors originate from an adult who received the AZD1222 COVID-19 vaccine.

J is TRBJ1-6 and V is TRBV19; D ambiguous. Germline loops: CDR1 LNHDA, CDR2 SQIVND (reference sequence). V was shortened by 3 bases and J by 4 bases, with 10 bases between the two germline ends. The CDR3 consists of 15 residues. This CDR3 reads CASSIGVKYNSPLHF. The DNA for the CDR3 is TGTGCCAGTAGTATCGGAGTTAAGTATAATTCACCCCTCCACTTT.

The DNA of the CDR3 is TGTGCCAGCAGCTTTATGCGGGGTGAAAAACTGTTTTTT. Translation gives CASSFMRGEKLFF. This chain uses TRBV5-6 with TRBJ1-4, with D unclear. V dropped 2 bases and J dropped 7 bases, with 9 bases sitting between them. There are 13 residues in the CDR3. Germline V gives CDR1 SGHDT, CDR2 YYEEEE.

V usage is TRBV4-2 and J usage is TRBJ2-1; TRBD1 matches at 10 bases. The CDR3 extends over 19 amino acids. Trimming took 2 bases from V and 6 from J; bases not matched to a gene: 16. CDR1 LGHNA and CDR2 YNFKEQ come from the germline V gene. Written as DNA, the CDR3 is TGTGCCAGCAGCCAAAGAACCATTTGGGGGACAGGGGTTGGCAATGAGCAGTTCTTC. It specifies CASSQRTIWGTGVGNEQFF.

The chain links TRBV24-1 to TRBJ2-1; 8 bases match TRBD2. The CDR3 is 16 residues long. Germline V lookup: CDR1 KGHDR, CDR2 SFDVKD. V was clipped by 5 bases and J by 0 bases; unmatched bases: 5. The CDR3: CATSVQTSGSYNEQFF. The CDR3 DNA sequence: TGTGCCACCAGTGTCCAAACTAGCGGCTCCTACAATGAGCAGTTCTTC.

The V gene is TRBV7-9, the J gene TRBJ2-3; the D gene is possibly TRBD1 (5 bases). Germline V gene data show CDR1 as SEHNR and CDR2 as FQNEAQ (reference sequence). The CDR3 runs to 16 residues. The ends were cut back, 3 bases at V and 0 bases at J, with 13 bases in the middle. The CDR3 loop is CASSFLQGISTDTQYF. For the CDR3, the DNA is TGTGCCAGCAGCTTTTTGCAGGGAATTAGCACAGATACGCAGTATTTT. The variable domain in full, with the rest retrieved from reference TRBV7-9 and TRBJ2-3, is DTGVSQNPRHKITKRGQNVTFRCDPISEHNRLYWYRQTLGQGPEFLTYFQNEAQLEKSRLLSDRFSAERPKGSFSTLEIQRTEQGDSAMYLCASSFLQGISTDTQYFGPGTRLTVL.

This clone has just one count. The chain recombines TRBV10-3 with TRBJ1-2, with D possibly TRBD1 on 5 matching bases. Between the trimmed V and J ends, which lost 8 bases and 4 bases, there was a span of 14 bases. The length of the CDR3 is 13 residues. Germline CDR1 reads ENHRY; CDR2 reads SYGVKD. CDR3 sequence reads: CAILDGTGYGYTF. The CDR3 coding sequence is TGTGCCATCTTAGACGGGACTGGCTATGGCTACACCTTC.

The DNA of the CDR3 is TGTGCCAGCACCGGACTAGCGGCCACCAATGAGCAGTTCTTC. It codes for CASTGLAATNEQFF. The chain links TRBV27 to TRBJ2-1, with 10 bases aligning to TRBD2. CDR1 is MNHEY and CDR2 is SMNVEV in the germline V gene (reference sequence). The V and J ends lost 7 bases and 6 bases, in that order; junction bases with no gene match: 6. CDR3 size: 14 residues.

The chain is built from TRBV24-1 and TRBJ1-1; TRBD1 might be the D (5 bases). CDR3 length: 12 amino acids. Deletions cut 4 bases from V and 6 bases from J, with 8 bases between. Per germline, CDR1 KGHDR and CDR2 SFDVKD. CDR3: CATSDTGAEAFF. The CDR3 DNA reads as TGTGCCACCAGTGACACAGGCGCTGAAGCTTTCTTT.

The CDR3 nucleotides are TGTGCCAGCAGCTTAGATGGGGGGCCCTACAATGAGCAGTTCTTC. As protein: CASSLDGGPYNEQFF. The rearrangement uses TRBV7-9 and TRBJ2-1; D tentatively reads TRBD1 or TRBD2 (6 bases each). The CDR3 totals 15 residues. The V gene's germline CDR1 is SEHNR and CDR2 FQNEAQ (reference sequence). Trimming took 1 base from V and 2 from J, leaving 9 bases between them.

The V call is TRBV5-6, the J call TRBJ2-3; D is tentatively TRBD1 or TRBD2 (5 bases each). With 1 base removed from V and 2 bases from J, the gap between germline ends came to 11 bases. This CDR3 region has 15 residues. Germline CDR1 reads SGHDT; CDR2 reads YYEEEE. The CDR3 is CASSLFEGYTDTQYF. CDR3 DNA sequence: TGTGCCAGCAGCTTGTTCGAGGGGTACACAGATACGCAGTATTTT.

The chain is built from TRBV6-5 and TRBJ2-1, with 7 bases that match TRBD1. The CDR3 runs 12 residues. Germline lookup yields CDR1 MNHEY and CDR2 SVGAGI. V was clipped by 6 bases and J by 4 bases; unmatched bases: 0. In nucleotides, the CDR3 is TGTGCCAGCAGGGGACAGTACAATGAGCAGTTCTTC. This translates into CASRGQYNEQFF.

This clone was observed once. The genes are TRBV19 and TRBJ2-3; D is unclear. Germline V gene data show CDR1 as LNHDA and CDR2 as SQIVND (reference sequence). The length of the CDR3 is 14 residues. V shed 2 bases and J shed 0 bases, with 6 bases lying between them. The CDR3 loop reads CASSISTSTDTQYF. The CDR3 DNA reads as TGTGCCAGTAGTATAAGTACTAGCACAGATACGCAGTATTTT.

The J gene is TRBJ2-2, the V gene TRBV5-1, with unresolved D. The CDR3 has 17 amino acids. Germline CDR1 reads SGHRS; CDR2 reads YFSETQ. The V end lost 5 bases, the J end lost 2 bases, and 19 bases lay between the germline ends. The CDR3 region is CASRRTVSEVNTGELFF. The DNA of the CDR3 is TGCGCCAGCAGACGAACAGTCTCAGAGGTCAACACCGGGGAGCTGTTTTTT.

This clone showed up just once. J is TRBJ1-2 and V is TRBV2, with D possibly matching TRBD1 (6 bases). Germline V lookup: CDR1 SNHLY, CDR2 FYNNEI. With 6 bases removed from V and 4 bases from J, the gap between germline ends came to 15 bases. CDR3 length: 14 residues. In nucleotides, the CDR3 is TGTGCCAGCAGCCAAATGGACAGTCTCTATGGCTACACCTTC. This translates into CASSQMDSLYGYTF.

The genes are TRBV30 and TRBJ1-2; D gene unclear. The V gene's germline CDR1 is GTSNPN and CDR2 SVGIG (reference sequence). The V end was cut by 2 bases, the J end by 8 bases, with 9 bases between. CDR3 length: 11 amino acids. The CDR3 nucleotides read TGTGCCTGGAGTTTCGAAGGCGGCTACACCTTC. It translates to CAWSFEGGYTF.

The V call is TRBV3-1 (or the pseudogene TRBV3-2), the J call TRBJ1-2, with a possible D match to TRBD1 (5 bases). The V end was cut by 1 base, the J end by 0 bases, with 6 bases between. CDR1 LGHDT and CDR2 YNNKEL come from the germline V gene (reference sequence). The CDR3 covers 14 residues. The CDR3 here is CASSQGRANYGYTF. For the CDR3, the DNA is TGTGCCAGCAGCCAAGGCAGGGCTAACTATGGCTACACCTTC.

This clone has a handful of counts. The rearrangement links TRBV5-5 to TRBJ1-4; tentative D call: TRBD1 (5 bases). Germline assignment: CDR1 SGHKS and CDR2 YYEKEE (reference sequence). The CDR3 totals 13 residues. V gave up 6 bases and J gave up 8 bases, with 14 bases separating them. CDR3: CASNRRVEEKLFF. In DNA, the CDR3 is TGTGCCAGCAACAGGAGGGTTGAAGAAAAACTGTTTTTT.

The chain employs TRBV3-1 (or the pseudogene TRBV3-2) and TRBJ1-5; D is uncertain. The CDR3 extends over 14 amino acids. Per germline, CDR1 LGHDT and CDR2 YNNKEL (reference sequence). With 5 bases removed from V and 2 bases from J, the gap between germline ends came to 10 bases. The DNA for the CDR3 is TGTGCCAGCAGCGCCGCATCCGGCAATCAGCCCCAGCATTTT. This gives the protein CASSAASGNQPQHF.